The following is a TCR beta chain sequence with its context. The CDR3 contains 13 residues. V shed 6 bases and J shed 3 bases, with 13 bases lying between them. The germline V gene has CDR1 SGHRS and CDR2 YFSETQ. These data come from a study of CD8 T cells in Susac syndrome. Reverse transcription used about 0.45 to 1 ug RNA and random hexamers. TCRdb itself ran the immunoSEQ multiplex PCR reads through MiXCR, one entry per CDR3 protein. The sample lists 120,000 to 150,000 distinct CDR3 sequences; approximately 96% were seen once. The sample consisted of CD4+ T cells from PBMCs. This rearrangement joins TRBV5-1 to TRBJ2-7, with a possible D match to TRBD2 (6 bases). This clonotype originated in a human donor with multiple sclerosis. CDR3 sequence reads: CASKAGGSYEQYF. CDR3 in DNA: TGCGCCAGCAAGGCTGGAGGGAGCTACGAGCAGTACTTC.